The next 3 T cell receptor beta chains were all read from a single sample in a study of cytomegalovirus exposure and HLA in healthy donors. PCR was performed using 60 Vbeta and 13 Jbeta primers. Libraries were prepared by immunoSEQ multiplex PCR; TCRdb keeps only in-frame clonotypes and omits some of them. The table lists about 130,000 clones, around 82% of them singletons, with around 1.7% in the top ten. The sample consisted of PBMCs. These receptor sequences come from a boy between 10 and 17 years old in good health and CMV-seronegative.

DNA of the CDR3: TGCAGCGTTTGCTCCCCCGAAAAAACAGGGTTTAACACTGAAGCTTTCTTT. Translating it yields CSVCSPEKTGFNTEAFF. The chain uses TRBV29-1 and TRBJ1-1; TRBD1 might be the D (6 bases). The CDR3 loop spans 17 amino acids. Germline V lookup: CDR1 SQVTM, CDR2 ANQGSEA. The V end lost 5 bases, the J end lost 2 bases, and 24 bases lay between the germline ends.

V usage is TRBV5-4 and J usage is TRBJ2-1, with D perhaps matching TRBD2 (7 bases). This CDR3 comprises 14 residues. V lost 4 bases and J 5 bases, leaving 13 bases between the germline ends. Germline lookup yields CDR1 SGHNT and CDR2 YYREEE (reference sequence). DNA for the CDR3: TGTGCCAGCAGCGGGAGGGGGACCAACAATGAGCAGTTCTTC. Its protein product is CASSGRGTNNEQFF.

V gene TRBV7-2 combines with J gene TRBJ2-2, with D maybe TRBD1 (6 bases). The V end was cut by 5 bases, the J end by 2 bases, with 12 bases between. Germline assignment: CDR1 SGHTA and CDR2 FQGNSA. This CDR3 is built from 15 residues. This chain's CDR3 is CASSAYRANTGELFF. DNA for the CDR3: TGTGCCAGCAGCGCCTACAGGGCTAACACCGGGGAGCTGTTTTTT.